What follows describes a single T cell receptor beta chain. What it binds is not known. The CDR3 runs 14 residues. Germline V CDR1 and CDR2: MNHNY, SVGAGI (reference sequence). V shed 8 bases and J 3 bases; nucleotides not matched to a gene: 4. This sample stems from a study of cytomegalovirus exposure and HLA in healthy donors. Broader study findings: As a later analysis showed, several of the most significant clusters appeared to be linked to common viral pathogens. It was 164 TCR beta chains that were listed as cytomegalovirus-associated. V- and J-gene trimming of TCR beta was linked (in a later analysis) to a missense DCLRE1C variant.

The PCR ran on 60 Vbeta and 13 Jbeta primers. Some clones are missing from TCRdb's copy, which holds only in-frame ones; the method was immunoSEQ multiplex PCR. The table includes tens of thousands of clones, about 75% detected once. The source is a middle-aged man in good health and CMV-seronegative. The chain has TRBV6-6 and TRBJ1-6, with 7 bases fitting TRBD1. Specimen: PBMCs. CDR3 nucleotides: TGTGCCAGCGCACGGGACAGCTATAATTCACCCCTCCACTTT. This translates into CASARDSYNSPLHF.